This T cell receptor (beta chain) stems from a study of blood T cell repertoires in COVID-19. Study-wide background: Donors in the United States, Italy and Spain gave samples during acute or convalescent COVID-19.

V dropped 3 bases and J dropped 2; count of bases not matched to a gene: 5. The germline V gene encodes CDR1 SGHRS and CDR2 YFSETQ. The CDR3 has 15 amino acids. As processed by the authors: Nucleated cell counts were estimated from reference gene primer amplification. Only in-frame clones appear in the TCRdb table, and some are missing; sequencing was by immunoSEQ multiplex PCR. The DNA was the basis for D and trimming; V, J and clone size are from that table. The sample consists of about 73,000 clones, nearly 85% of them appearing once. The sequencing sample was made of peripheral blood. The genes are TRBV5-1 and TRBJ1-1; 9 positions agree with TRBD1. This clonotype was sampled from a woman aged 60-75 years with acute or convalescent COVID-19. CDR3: CASSSGDRANTEAFF. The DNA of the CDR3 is TGCGCCAGCAGCTCAGGGGACAGGGCTAACACTGAAGCTTTCTTT.